The source of this T cell receptor (beta chain) is a study of regulatory T cells in long-lasting Graves disease. This clonotype was observed many times. The authors built TCR beta libraries using iRepertoire HTBI primers and Arm-PCR of CDR3 regions. One entry per CDR3 protein, called by TCRdb with MiXCR from the multiplex PCR reads. The sample consists of about 470,000 distinct CDR3 sequences, around 20% of them appearing once. This CDR3 has 15 amino acids. After removal of 5 bases from V and 4 bases from J, the junction contained 10 bases not matched to a gene. Germline V gives CDR1 SGHAT, CDR2 FQNNGV. Noted time point: persistent/refractory GD, antithyroid drugs over 5 years with positive TRAb. PBMC RNA served as the TCR library source. Patients were from an endocrinology department in Xi'an, China.

The rearrangement uses TRBV11-2 and TRBJ1-2; 7 bases map to TRBD1. The sequence derives from a female donor with Graves disease. The input for sequencing was peripheral blood mononuclear cells (PBMCs), taken when the disease was refractory, from a patient treated with antithyroid drugs. CDR3 sequence: CASSLPGQEFYGYTF. CDR3 bases: TGTGCCAGCAGCCTCCCAGGACAGGAGTTCTATGGCTACACCTTC.